This T cell receptor beta chain was profiled in a study of T cells in Graves' hyperthyroidism and ophthalmopathy. Exclusion of patients followed from uncontrolled infection, other autoimmune disease, pregnancy or lactation. For the diagnoses, clinical symptoms, serum thyroxine and TRAb, thyroid ultrasound and orbital computed tomography were used. Sampled blood dates from first hyperthyroidism diagnosis, and it precedes any ophthalmopathy symptoms. The CDR3 has 13 residues. CDR1 SGDLS and CDR2 YYNGEE come from the germline V gene. The V end lost 0 bases, the J end lost 3 bases, and 7 bases lay between the germline ends. Overall study results and limits: Blood held most thyroid clonotypes expanded above 0.001 frequency.

Researchers amplified the TCR beta CDR3 regions from RNA transcripts. A first-round RT-PCR of the TCR CDR3 used the HTBI primer set. TCRdb re-analysed the multiplex PCR reads in MiXCR, keeping a single row per CDR3 protein. The sample holds about 260,000 distinct CDR3 sequences, less than 30% seen once. This clonotype has ten or more counts. Antigen specificity is unknown. The gene calls are TRBV9 and TRBJ2-7; tentative D call: TRBD1 (5 bases). This receptor was taken from a man aged 35-49 years with Graves' hyperthyroidism that later progressed to Graves' ophthalmopathy. Sequenced sample: blood. The CDR3 DNA sequence: TGTGCCAGCAGCGTAGAGGGGAACTACGAGCAGTACTTC. It yields the protein CASSVEGNYEQYF.